This TCR beta chain derives from a study of CD8+CD57+ T cells in acquired aplastic anemia. Selection for sequencing was limited to patients who had shown CD8+CD57+ cell expansion by flow cytometry. TCR beta VDJ and CDR3 profiling used genomic DNA as template. Each CDR3 protein is one row after TCRdb ran MiXCR on the reads. The repertoire holds about 200,000 distinct CDR3 sequences, with 65% as singletons. The CDR3 runs to 18 residues. Looked up from germline, CDR1 is SGHTA and CDR2 is FQGTGA. Trimming left V 4 bases short and J 0 bases short, with 18 bases between. The chain combines TRBV7-3 with TRBJ2-2; D call uncertain. Sequenced material: sorted CD4+, CD8+, or CD8+CD57+ T cells (not recorded which) from PBMCs. The receptor was isolated from a human donor with aplastic anemia. CDR3 bases: TGTGCCAGCAGCTCACCCCTCGACGAGACCGCGAACACCGGGGAGCTGTTTTTT. It encodes CASSSPLDETANTGELFF.